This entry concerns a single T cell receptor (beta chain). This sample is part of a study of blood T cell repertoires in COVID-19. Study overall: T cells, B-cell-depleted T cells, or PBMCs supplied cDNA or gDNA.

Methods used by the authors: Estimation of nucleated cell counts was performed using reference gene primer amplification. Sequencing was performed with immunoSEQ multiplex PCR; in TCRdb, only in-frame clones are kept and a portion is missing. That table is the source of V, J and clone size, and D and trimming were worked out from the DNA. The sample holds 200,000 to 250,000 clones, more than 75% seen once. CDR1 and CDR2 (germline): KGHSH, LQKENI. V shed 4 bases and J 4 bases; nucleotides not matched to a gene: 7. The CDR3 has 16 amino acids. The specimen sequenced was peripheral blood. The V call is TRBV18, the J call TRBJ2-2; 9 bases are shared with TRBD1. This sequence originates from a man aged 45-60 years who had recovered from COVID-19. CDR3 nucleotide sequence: TGTGCCAGCTCACTAACAGGGGGCGCTAGCACCGGGGAGCTGTTTTTT. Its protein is CASSLTGGASTGELFF.